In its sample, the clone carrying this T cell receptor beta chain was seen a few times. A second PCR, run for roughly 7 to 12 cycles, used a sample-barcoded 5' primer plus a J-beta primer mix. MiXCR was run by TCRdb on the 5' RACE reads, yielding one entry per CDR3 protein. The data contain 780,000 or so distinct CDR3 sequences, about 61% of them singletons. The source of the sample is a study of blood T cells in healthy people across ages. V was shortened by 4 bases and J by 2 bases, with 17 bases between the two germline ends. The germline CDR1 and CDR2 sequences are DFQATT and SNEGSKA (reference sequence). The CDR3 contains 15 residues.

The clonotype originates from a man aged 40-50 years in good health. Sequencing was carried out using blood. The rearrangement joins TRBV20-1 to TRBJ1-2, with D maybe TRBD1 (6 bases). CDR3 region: CSAKGGGQRNYGYTF. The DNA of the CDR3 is TGCAGTGCTAAGGGGGGTGGACAGCGCAACTATGGCTACACCTTC.